This T cell receptor beta chain was profiled in a study of identical twins (dated by TCRdb to the mid-2010s). Background on the whole study: To test whether fetal clonotypes persist, the study used deep sequencing on TCR alpha and beta repertoires from monozygotic twins, unrelated adults of various ages, and cord blood. To rule out contamination, replicate twin experiments were performed at different times with different library preparation protocols. What the authors observed across the whole study: Zero-insertion analyses could be partly confounded by invariant T cells such as MAIT and iNKT, although diverse VJ usage argued against such confounding for most clonotypes. Out-of-frame TCR alpha sequences shared between twins showed an excess of low generation-probability sequences compared with coincidental sharing between unrelated individuals. The excess sharing between twins in beta out-of-frame sequences was weaker because fewer shared sequences reduced the signal-to-noise ratio. Fewer insertions were carried by abundant cord blood beta clonotypes, a similar but weaker trend appeared in young adult naive repertoires, and no such trend appeared in memory repertoires. Because the same donors could not be followed over many years, conclusions were based on cross-sectional statistical analysis. In monozygotic twins, out-of-frame TCR alpha sharing was systematically underestimated by recombination models, although the models agreed with sharing between unrelated individuals.

The sample holds many counts of this clonotype. It lacks a known antigen. Per-nucleotide qualities are absent, and no much larger clonotype sits a single base away. Every donor in the study was a healthy Caucasian. Three pairs of female monozygotic twins, all aged about 18 to 30 years, made up the twin cohort. Peripheral blood mononuclear cells were the source from which RNA for the TCR libraries was isolated. The method was 5' RACE. Reads for this sample came from an Illumina HiSeq 2000. Template switching introduced a universal primer binding site; the final cDNA contained a unique molecular identifier, enabling accurate counting of TCR cDNA molecules. Specific primers in the conserved constant-segment region were used to synthesize first-strand cDNA for TCR alpha and beta chains. To control for contamination, every cDNA library was double barcoded, receiving both a SMART-Mk sample barcode and Illumina barcodes. Two successive PCR steps introduced TruSeq adapter sequences along with Illumina sample barcodes. The TCR alpha and beta cDNA libraries were sequenced on the Illumina HiSeq platform using custom primers. Under the source paper's analysis protocol: MiGEC was used to process raw reads and extract unique molecular identifiers, and MiXCR was used to find CDR3 positions. For each individual, recombination models were inferred using an EM algorithm with the repgenHMM and IGoR tools. The analysis of shared clonotypes was done with the tcR package in R, with sharing normalized by the product of cloneset sizes. Out-of-frame nonproductive sequences were analyzed to study raw recombination free of thymic and clonal selection effects. TCRdb trimmed public reads at Q25 via fastp, called clones via MiXCR and kept in-frame beta chains. Rows merge per CDR3 protein into single entries with the most common DNA and genes. Here the V and J calls rest on TCRdb's processing, not on the authors' analysis. This sample gives 550,000 to 700,000 distinct CDR3 sequences in total; approximately 10% of them show up just once. The ten largest clones capture approximately 3.2% of the sample.

Sequences SGHAT (CDR1) and FQNNGV (CDR2) are obtained from the germline V gene. Its CDR3 holds 13 amino acids, cysteine through phenylalanine. The entry retains the CDR3 DNA only, 39 bases that are in frame from base 1. The V and J ends are trimmed by 1 base and 6 bases, leaving 10 bases between them. These same records also appear under a second study, on yellow fever vaccine responses in identical twins. Per that second paper: The authors reported that the T cell response to vaccination in identical twins appeared partly convergent and partly personalized. Focusing on identical twins, the study followed the T cell clones that responded to the vaccine, and did so with precision.

The clonotype was recovered from a woman under 30 in good health. The chain is made from TRBV11-2 and TRBJ2-7; perhaps TRBD2 is the D gene, with 6 bases matching. The sequenced material came from PBMCs. CDR3 region: CASSLVGGGEQYF. The nucleotide sequence is given as TGTGCCAGCAGCTTAGTGGGGGGTGGCGAGCAGTACTTC.